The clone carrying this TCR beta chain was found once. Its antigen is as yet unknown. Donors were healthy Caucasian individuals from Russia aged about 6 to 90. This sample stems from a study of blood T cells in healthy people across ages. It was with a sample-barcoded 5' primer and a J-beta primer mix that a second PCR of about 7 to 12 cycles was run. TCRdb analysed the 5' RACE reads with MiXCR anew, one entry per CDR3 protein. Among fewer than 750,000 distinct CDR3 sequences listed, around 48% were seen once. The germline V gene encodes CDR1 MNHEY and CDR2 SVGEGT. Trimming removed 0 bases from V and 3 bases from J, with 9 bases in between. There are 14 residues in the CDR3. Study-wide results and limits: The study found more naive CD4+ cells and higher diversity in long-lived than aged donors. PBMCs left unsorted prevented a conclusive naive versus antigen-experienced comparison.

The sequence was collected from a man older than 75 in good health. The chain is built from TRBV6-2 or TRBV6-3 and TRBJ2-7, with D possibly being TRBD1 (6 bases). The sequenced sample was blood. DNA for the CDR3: TGTGCCAGCAGTTACTCCGGGACAAACTACGAGCAGTACTTC. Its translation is CASSYSGTNYEQYF.